Presented here are 7 T cell receptor beta chains from one specimen sequenced in a study of T cell clonality in common variable immunodeficiency. Produced via immunoSEQ multiplex PCR; TCRdb's table is partial and in-frame only. Captured here are approximately 34,000 clones, none seen once; the top ten comprise around 4%. What was sequenced was peripheral blood mononuclear cells. The receptor set was obtained from a person between 18 and 75 years old in good health.

This clone was seen ten or more times. The DNA ends 3 residues before the CDR3 does, and the rest of the CDR3 is filled in from the germline J gene. The rearrangement links TRBV12-3 or TRBV12-4 to TRBJ2-3, with D perhaps matching TRBD2 (5 bases). The V end lost 4 bases, the J end lost 6 bases, and 11 bases lay between the germline ends. The CDR3 covers 13 residues. CDR3 loop: CASSSGVADTQYF. The sequenced part of the CDR3 DNA is TGTGCCAGCAGTTCCGGGGTCGCTGATACG.

Many counts were recorded for this clone. The read halts 3 residues ahead of the CDR3 end, with the missing end drawn from the germline J gene. The chain carries TRBV2 and TRBJ2-7; TRBD1 matches 9 bases. The ends lost 6 bases at V and 3 bases at J; junction bases unmatched: 0. In germline, CDR1 is SNHLY, CDR2 FYNNEI. The CDR3 extends over 12 amino acids. The CDR3 spells CASRDRGYEQYF. The CDR3 DNA, read in part, is TGTGCCAGCAGGGACAGGGGCTACGAG.

The sample holds many counts of this clone. The read is 3 residues too short to cover the CDR3 end, so that end is filled in from the germline J gene. The chain has TRBV10-3 and TRBJ1-2; tentatively, D is TRBD1 (5 bases). The germline V gene has CDR1 ENHRY and CDR2 SYGVKD. This CDR3 spans 16 amino acids. V was cut by 3 bases and J by 5 bases, with 19 bases left in between. CDR3 sequence reads: CAISDPRTLTRYGYTF. The sequenced CDR3 bases are TGTGCCATCAGTGACCCTCGGACACTAACCCGGTATGGC.

This clone was seen at least ten times. The CDR3 extends 3 residues past the end of the read, so its final part is completed from the germline J gene. This sequence joins TRBV5-4 and TRBJ2-7; TRBD1 matches 7 bases. V lost 3 bases to trimming and J lost 0 bases; unmatched junction nucleotides: 9. The CDR3 spans 16 residues. The V gene's germline CDR1 is SGHNT and CDR2 YYREEE (reference sequence). The covered CDR3 bases are TGTGCCAGCAGCTCGAAGGGACAGTCGAGCTCCTACGAG. This encodes CASSSKGQSSSYE. The CDR3 in full is CASSSKGQSSSYEQYF.

This clone was found a few times. The read finishes 3 residues shy of the CDR3 end, and the germline J gene is used to complete it. V usage is TRBV5-1 and J usage is TRBJ2-3, with TRBD1 matching over 11 bases. The germline CDR1 and CDR2 sequences are SGHRS and YFSETQ. This CDR3 comprises 13 residues. The CDR3 region is CASSPGQGETQYF. Partial CDR3 DNA: TGCGCCAGCAGCCCGGGACAGGGGGAGACG.

This clone has at least ten counts. The CDR3 goes on 3 residues after the read ends, and that part is filled in from the germline J gene. The chain uses TRBV5-4 and TRBJ2-7; TRBD1 matches 9 bases. Looked up from germline, CDR1 is SGHNT and CDR2 is YYREEE (reference sequence). Trimming cost V 1 base and J 2 bases; bases outside gene matches: 4. The CDR3 loop spans 15 amino acids. The CDR3 bases that were read are TGTGCCAGCAGCTTGCCGGGACAGGGAACCTACGAG. Amino acids: CASSLPGQGTYE. In full, the CDR3 reads CASSLPGQGTYEQYF.

The CDR3 DNA, read in part, is TGTGCCAGTAGGGGGACAGTAATCCATGGC. Amino acid sequence: CASRGTVIHG. In full, the CDR3 is CASRGTVIHGYTF. The chain has TRBV19 and TRBJ1-2; 7 nucleotides align to TRBD1. The read terminates 3 residues ahead of where the CDR3 ends, so the germline J gene completes it. The CDR3 is made up of 13 amino acids. Germline CDR1 LNHDA, CDR2 SQIVND (reference sequence). V was clipped by 6 bases and J by 6 bases; unmatched bases: 7.